One sample yielded the 6 T cell receptor beta chains listed below, sequenced in a study of T cells after yellow fever vaccination. TCRdb called the 5' RACE reads again in MiXCR, with one record for every CDR3 protein. This sample has about 350,000 distinct CDR3 sequences, with 4.1% found just once. The sample in question was PBMCs, obtained 5 days after the yellow fever booster vaccination. These receptors all come from a young man who received the YFV17D yellow fever vaccine.

The chain joins TRBV4-2 to TRBJ2-3, with 8 bases identical to TRBD2. Germline CDR1 reads LGHNA; CDR2 reads YNFKEQ. V shed 0 bases and J 2 bases; nucleotides not matched to a gene: 7. The CDR3 sequence is 17 residues long. CDR3 sequence: CASSQDLAGLPTDTQYF. Here the CDR3 DNA reads TGTGCCAGCAGCCAAGATCTAGCGGGCCTACCCACAGATACGCAGTATTTT.

This clonotype was found a few times. The gene calls are TRBV7-8 and TRBJ2-2, with D tentatively TRBD1 (6 bases). The V gene lost 6 bases and the J gene lost 5 bases, with 13 bases spanning the gap. Looked up from germline, CDR1 is SGHVS and CDR2 is FQNEAQ. The CDR3 covers 14 residues. DNA for the CDR3: TGTGCCAGCAGTGAATACCAGGGGACCGGGGAGCTGTTTTTT. This sequence encodes CASSEYQGTGELFF.

Only a few counts were recorded for this clonotype. This rearrangement joins TRBV19 to TRBJ2-2; unclear D gene. Germline V lookup: CDR1 LNHDA, CDR2 SQIVND (reference sequence). The V end was cut by 4 bases, the J end by 2 bases, with 5 bases between. The CDR3 extends over 13 amino acids. The CDR3 sequence is CASSTINTGELFF. For the CDR3, the DNA is TGTGCCAGTAGTACGATTAACACCGGGGAGCTGTTTTTT.

This clonotype was detected only a few times. The chain is built from TRBV12-3 or TRBV12-4 and TRBJ1-1; D remains ambiguous. The CDR3 extends over 14 amino acids. The V end was cut by 6 bases, the J end by 7 bases, with 18 bases between. The CDR3 nucleotides are TGTGCCAGCAGCCGCCAAGAGGGCCTACTTGAAGCTTTCTTT. This codes for CASSRQEGLLEAFF.

This clonotype was observed a few times. The CDR3 is CASRGSGGTGELFF. CDR3 DNA sequence: TGTGCCAGCAGGGGCTCTGGCGGCACCGGGGAGCTGTTTTTT. The V gene is TRBV11-2, the J gene TRBJ2-2; D uncertain. Per germline, CDR1 SGHAT and CDR2 FQNNGV. The germline V and J ends were trimmed by 6 bases and 4 bases, with 12 bases remaining between them. The CDR3 length is 14 residues.

The rearrangement links TRBV27 to TRBJ2-3; D may be TRBD2 (6 bases). The CDR3 sequence is 14 residues long. In germline, CDR1 is MNHEY, CDR2 SMNVEV (reference sequence). The V end lost 5 bases, the J end lost 4 bases, and 13 bases lay between the germline ends. CDR3 protein: CASSQTSWADTQYF. In DNA form, the CDR3 reads TGTGCCAGCAGTCAAACTAGCTGGGCAGATACGCAGTATTTT.